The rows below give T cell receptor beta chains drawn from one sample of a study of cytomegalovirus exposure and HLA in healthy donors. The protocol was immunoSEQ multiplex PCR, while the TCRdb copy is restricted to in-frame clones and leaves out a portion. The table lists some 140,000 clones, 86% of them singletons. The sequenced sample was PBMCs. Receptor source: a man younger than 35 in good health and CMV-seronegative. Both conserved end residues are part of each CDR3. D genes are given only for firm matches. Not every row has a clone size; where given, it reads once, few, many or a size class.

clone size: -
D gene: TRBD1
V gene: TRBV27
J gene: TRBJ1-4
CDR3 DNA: TGTGCCAGCAGTCCCTGGGACAGGGGAAATGAAAAACTGTTTTTT
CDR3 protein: CASSPWDRGNEKLFF

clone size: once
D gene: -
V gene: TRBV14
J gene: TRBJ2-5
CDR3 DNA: TGTGCCAGCAGGCTCCAGGGCCAAGAGACCCAGTACTTC
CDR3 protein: CASRLQGQETQYF

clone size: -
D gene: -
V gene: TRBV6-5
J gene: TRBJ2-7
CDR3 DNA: TGTGCCAGCTGCGGTAGCGGAGACGAGCAGTACTTC
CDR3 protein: CASCGSGDEQYF

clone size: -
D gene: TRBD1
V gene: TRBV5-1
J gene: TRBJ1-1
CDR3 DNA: TGCGCCAGCAGCTTGGGACAGGGCCCCCCTGAAGCTTTCTTT
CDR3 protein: CASSLGQGPPEAFF

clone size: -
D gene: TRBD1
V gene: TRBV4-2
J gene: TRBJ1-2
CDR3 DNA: TGTGCCAGCAGCCAAGCGGGGACAGGGGAGGGCTATGGCTACACCTTC
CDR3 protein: CASSQAGTGEGYGYTF

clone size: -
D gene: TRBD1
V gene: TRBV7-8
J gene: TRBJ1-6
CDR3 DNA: TGTGCCAGCAGCCATAGACAGGGGATTGATTCACCCCTCCACTTT
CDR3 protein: CASSHRQGIDSPLHF

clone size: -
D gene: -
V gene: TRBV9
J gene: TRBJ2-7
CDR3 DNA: TGTGCCAGCAGCGAGCGGGTCGAACCATCGGCCGAGCAGTACTTC
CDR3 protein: CASSERVEPSAEQYF

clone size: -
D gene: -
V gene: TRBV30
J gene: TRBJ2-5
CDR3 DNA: TGTGCCTGGAGTGAGGTCGGGGAGACCCAGTACTTC
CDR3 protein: CAWSEVGETQYF

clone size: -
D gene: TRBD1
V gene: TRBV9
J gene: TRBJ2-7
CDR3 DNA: TGTGCCAGCAGCTCCCTCGGGGGGACAGGGAAATACGAGCAGTACTTC
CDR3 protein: CASSSLGGTGKYEQYF

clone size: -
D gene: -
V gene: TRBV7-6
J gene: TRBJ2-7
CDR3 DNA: TGTGCCAGCAGCTTAAGGAGCCTAATGGGCGAGCAGTACTTC
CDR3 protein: CASSLRSLMGEQYF

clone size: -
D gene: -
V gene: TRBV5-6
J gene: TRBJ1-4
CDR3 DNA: TGTGCCAGCAGCTTGGGAGGAGCAACTAATGAAAAACTGTTTTTT
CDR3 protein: CASSLGGATNEKLFF

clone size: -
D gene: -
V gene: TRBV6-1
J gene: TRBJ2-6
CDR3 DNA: TGTGCCAGCAGTGCTCGGGATGGGGCCAACGTCCTGACTTTC
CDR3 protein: CASSARDGANVLTF

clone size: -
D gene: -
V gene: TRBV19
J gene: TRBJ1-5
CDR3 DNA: TGTGCCAGTAGTATACAGGGGTTTCGGAGCAATCAGCCCCAGCATTTT
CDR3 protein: CASSIQGFRSNQPQHF

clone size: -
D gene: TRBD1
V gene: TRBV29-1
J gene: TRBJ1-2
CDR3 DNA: TGCAGCGTTGAAGGAAGGGGGCGAGGCTATGGCTACACCTTC
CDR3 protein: CSVEGRGRGYGYTF

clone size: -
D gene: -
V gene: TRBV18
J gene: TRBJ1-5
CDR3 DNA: TGTGCCAGCTCACCGAGCAGCAATCAGCCCCAGCATTTT
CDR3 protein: CASSPSSNQPQHF

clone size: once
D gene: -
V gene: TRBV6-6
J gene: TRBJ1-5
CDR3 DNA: TGTGCCAGCAGTACAGACTATAGCAATCAGCCCCAGCATTTT
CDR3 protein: CASSTDYSNQPQHF

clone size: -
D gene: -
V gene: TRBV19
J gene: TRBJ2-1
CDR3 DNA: TGTGCCAGTAGCCCATCGAGCAGGGGTCAGAATGAGCAGTTCTTC
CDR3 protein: CASSPSSRGQNEQFF

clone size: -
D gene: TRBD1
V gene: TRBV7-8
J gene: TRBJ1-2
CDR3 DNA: TGTGCCAGCAGCGAGGACAGGGTGAACTATGGCTACACCTTC
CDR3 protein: CASSEDRVNYGYTF

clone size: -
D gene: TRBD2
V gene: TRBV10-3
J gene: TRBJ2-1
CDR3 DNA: TGTGCCATCCGGGAGGGCGACAATGAGCAGTTCTTC
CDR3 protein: CAIREGDNEQFF

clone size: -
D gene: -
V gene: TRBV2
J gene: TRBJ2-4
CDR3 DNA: TGTGCCAGCAGTGTAGGAGTTAGTCAGTACTTC
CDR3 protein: CASSVGVSQYF

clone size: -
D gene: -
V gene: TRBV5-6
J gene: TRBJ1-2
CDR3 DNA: TGTGCCAGCAGCCGAGCGGGGAGGTCCGACTATGGCTACACCTTC
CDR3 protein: CASSRAGRSDYGYTF

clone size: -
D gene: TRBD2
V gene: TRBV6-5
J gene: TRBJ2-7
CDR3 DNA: TGTGCCAGCAGTTACGAACTAGCGGGTTTTTACGAGCAGTACTTC
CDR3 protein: CASSYELAGFYEQYF

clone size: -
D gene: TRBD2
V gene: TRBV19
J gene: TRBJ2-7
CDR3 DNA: TGTGCCAGTAGTATGCGCGGGGGTGCTGGCTACGAGCAGTACTTC
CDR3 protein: CASSMRGGAGYEQYF